Below, one TCR beta chain is given with its context. Its antigen is unidentified. This entry is derived from a study of T cell responses to AZD1222 COVID-19 vaccine. Findings of the study overall: It was only six AZD1222 recipients who were seropositive at baseline.

Assay: immunoSEQ multiplex PCR; the TCRdb copy retains only in-frame clones and omits some. Of 120,000 to 150,000 clones listed, about 86% are singletons. The CDR3 totals 15 residues. CDR1 SGHVS and CDR2 FQNEAQ come from the germline V gene. V shed 3 bases, J shed 2 bases, and the junction held 3 bases outside the gene matches. Sample: peripheral blood, taken 28 days after the second AZD1222 dose. This sequence was found in an adult who received the AZD1222 COVID-19 vaccine. This chain joins TRBV7-8 and TRBJ2-1; 8 bases are a match to TRBD2. The CDR3 DNA follows: TGTGCCAGCAGCTTCGTGACTAGCGCCTACAATGAGCAGTTCTTC. Protein: CASSFVTSAYNEQFF.